This TCR beta chain came from a study of monozygotic twins with inflammatory bowel disease. General observations from the study: Inverse Simpson values showed less TCRbeta diversity in IBD patients than in their healthy co-twins.

Points on this clonotype: Its antigen is unknown.

Each of the TCR libraries took about 4,000 ng of total RNA. Addition of UMIs with a 6-nucleotide sample barcode was achieved by template switching. TCRdb re-called the 5' RACE reads; one entry per CDR3 protein, DNA not given. The sample data list about 420,000 distinct CDR3 sequences. For every donor, one blood sample of approximately 2.5 ml was drawn. This CDR3 comprises 14 residues. Germline CDR1 reads SGHDT; CDR2 reads YYEEEE. Source material: blood. V usage is TRBV5-6 and J usage is TRBJ2-5; the TRBD2 assignment by TCRdb is unverifiable without DNA. This sequence was found in a human donor with ulcerative colitis or Crohn's disease, or a healthy co-twin of an affected twin (not recorded which). CDR3 amino acids: CASSTLAGEETQYF.